The T cell receptor (beta chain) described here comes from a study of human T cells and chemical hapten exposure. The CDR3 extends over 16 amino acids. Between the trimmed V and J ends, which lost 1 base and 0 bases, there was a span of 11 bases. The V gene's germline CDR1 is SGHNT and CDR2 YYREEE (reference sequence). TCRdb reprocessed the RACE reads via MiXCR and lists one record per CDR3 protein. The table shows tens of thousands of distinct CDR3 sequences, with over 8.5% occurring only once. This clonotype occurred many times. Time point of the sample: healthy volunteer bleed at 6 weeks. Extraction yielded total RNA from whole blood (unfractionated).

Material: whole blood. The TCR originated in a male donor in good health. Some clones in this sample may be carry-over from other donors' samples. V and J are TRBV5-4 and TRBJ1-3, with D unclear. CDR3 nucleotides: TGTGCCAGCAGCTTGAACCCAGGAGTCTCTGGAAACACCATATATTTT. Protein: CASSLNPGVSGNTIYF.